This TCR beta chain was profiled in a study of identical twins. The CDR3 runs to 13 residues. Germline CDR1 SEHNR, CDR2 FQNEAQ (reference sequence). The V end was cut by 6 bases, the J end by 5 bases, with 10 bases between. This clonotype has more than one count but fewer than ten. TCRdb recomputed calls from the 5' RACE reads with MiXCR, one row per CDR3 protein. Of fewer than 550,000 distinct CDR3 sequences listed, roughly an eighth are singletons. These same records also appear under a second study, on yellow fever vaccine responses in identical twins.

Sequenced: CD4+ T cells sorted from blood. The chain has TRBV7-9 and TRBJ2-2; D is unresolved. The sequence came from a woman aged 18-35 years in good health. CDR3 loop: CASRSEFTGELFF. CDR3 DNA: TGTGCCAGCAGAAGCGAATTTACCGGGGAGCTGTTTTTT.